A selection of T cell receptor beta chains follows, all from one sample in a study of T cell responses to AZD1222 COVID-19 vaccine. The repertoire was sequenced with immunoSEQ multiplex PCR; TCRdb's copy has only in-frame clones and lacks some. The sample has 150,000 to 180,000 clones, 85% to 90% seen once. Here the sequenced sample was peripheral blood, taken on day 0 of MenACWY control vaccination. Every receptor here comes from an adult in good health. CDR3s include the opening cysteine and the closing phenylalanine or tryptophan. A D gene is named only where the DNA matches it firmly. Clone sizes are given selectively: once, few, many, or a class where the clone is expanded.

D gene: TRBD1; V gene: TRBV5-1; clone size: once; J gene: TRBJ1-3; CDR3 DNA: TGCGCCAGCAGCTTGGAGACAGGGGGCCCGCTCGGCTCTGGAAACACCATATATTTT; CDR3 protein: CASSLETGGPLGSGNTIYF
D gene: TRBD1; V gene: TRBV19; clone size: .; J gene: TRBJ2-5; CDR3 DNA: TGTGCCAGTAGATTAACACAGGGGCTTGAGGAGACCCAGTACTTC; CDR3 protein: CASRLTQGLEETQYF
D gene: TRBD2; V gene: TRBV7-9; clone size: .; J gene: TRBJ2-7; CDR3 DNA: TGTGCCAGCAGCCCAGGACTAGACTCCTACGAGCAGTACTTC; CDR3 protein: CASSPGLDSYEQYF
D gene: .; V gene: TRBV7-8; clone size: .; J gene: TRBJ1-1; CDR3 DNA: TGTGCCAGCAGCTTAGGGGGACAAGGCACTGAAGCTTTCTTT; CDR3 protein: CASSLGGQGTEAFF
D gene: TRBD2; V gene: TRBV10-3; clone size: once; J gene: TRBJ2-1; CDR3 DNA: TGTGCCATCAGTGAGTCAAGCGGGGGCACACCCCGTGAGCAGTTCTTC; CDR3 protein: CAISESSGGTPREQFF
D gene: TRBD1; V gene: TRBV5-1; clone size: .; J gene: TRBJ1-6; CDR3 DNA: TGCGCCAGCAGACAACGGACAGGGGATTTTAATTCACCCCTCCACTTT; CDR3 protein: CASRQRTGDFNSPLHF
D gene: .; V gene: TRBV6-1; clone size: .; J gene: TRBJ1-1; CDR3 DNA: TGTGCCAGCAGTGAATCAGGGACCCCTGAAGCTTTCTTT; CDR3 protein: CASSESGTPEAFF
D gene: .; V gene: TRBV6-6; clone size: .; J gene: TRBJ2-1; CDR3 DNA: TGTGCCAGCCGCCGCGTGCAGCTATACAATGAGCAGTTCTTC; CDR3 protein: CASRRVQLYNEQFF
D gene: .; V gene: TRBV19; clone size: .; J gene: TRBJ2-1; CDR3 DNA: TGTGCCAGTAGTATAGGCCTGCGACCGATCGGGCAGTTCTTC; CDR3 protein: CASSIGLRPIGQFF
D gene: TRBD2; V gene: TRBV7-2; clone size: .; J gene: TRBJ2-5; CDR3 DNA: TGTGCCAGCAGCTTCGGACTAGTCCTTCAGTCATGGGAGACCCAGTACTTC; CDR3 protein: CASSFGLVLQSWETQYF
D gene: .; V gene: TRBV4-2; clone size: .; J gene: TRBJ2-3; CDR3 DNA: TGTGCCAGCAGCCAAGAGCGGGCCCTTACATCCGATACGCAGTATTTT; CDR3 protein: CASSQERALTSDTQYF
D gene: .; V gene: TRBV10-3; clone size: once; J gene: TRBJ1-5; CDR3 DNA: TGTGCCATCAGTGATACTTATAGCAATCAGCCCCAGCATTTT; CDR3 protein: CAISDTYSNQPQHF
D gene: .; V gene: TRBV4-1; clone size: .; J gene: TRBJ1-2; CDR3 DNA: TGCGCCAGCAGCCAAGATCCGGGGACACCCTATGGCTACACCTTC; CDR3 protein: CASSQDPGTPYGYTF
D gene: .; V gene: TRBV2; clone size: .; J gene: TRBJ2-2; CDR3 DNA: TGTGCCAGCACCCGGGACTCTGGGGGGGAGCTGTTTTTT; CDR3 protein: CASTRDSGGELFF
D gene: .; V gene: TRBV15; clone size: once; J gene: TRBJ1-4; CDR3 DNA: TGTGCCACCAGCACCCCACAGAGAACTAATGAAAAACTGTTTTTT; CDR3 protein: CATSTPQRTNEKLFF
D gene: TRBD1; V gene: TRBV5-1; clone size: .; J gene: TRBJ1-2; CDR3 DNA: TGCGCCAGCAGCTTGGGGACAGGGGGAGGCTATGGCTACACCTTC; CDR3 protein: CASSLGTGGGYGYTF
D gene: .; V gene: TRBV14; clone size: .; J gene: TRBJ1-2; CDR3 DNA: TGTGCCAGCAGCCAAGTAACAGGGAGCGGCTACACCTTC; CDR3 protein: CASSQVTGSGYTF
D gene: TRBD2; V gene: TRBV6-4; clone size: few; J gene: TRBJ2-2; CDR3 DNA: TGTGCCAGCAGGGCACTAGCGGGAAACACCGGGGAGCTGTTTTTT; CDR3 protein: CASRALAGNTGELFF
D gene: TRBD2; V gene: TRBV4-1; clone size: once; J gene: TRBJ2-3; CDR3 DNA: TGCGCCAGCAGCCTACAAATAGCGGGCCCTAGCACAGATACGCAGTATTTT; CDR3 protein: CASSLQIAGPSTDTQYF
D gene: .; V gene: TRBV5-1; clone size: .; J gene: TRBJ2-7; CDR3 DNA: TGCGCCAGCAGCTTGGCTGTACTAGCTGGCGAGCAGTACTTC; CDR3 protein: CASSLAVLAGEQYF
D gene: .; V gene: TRBV5-4; clone size: once; J gene: TRBJ2-7; CDR3 DNA: TGTGCCAGCAGCTTGGAATACGGGACCCGCGAGCAGTACTTC; CDR3 protein: CASSLEYGTREQYF
D gene: TRBD2; V gene: TRBV5-6; clone size: .; J gene: TRBJ2-1; CDR3 DNA: TGTGCCAGCAGGGCGACTAGCGGGGTCTACAATGAGCAGTTCTTC; CDR3 protein: CASRATSGVYNEQFF
D gene: .; V gene: TRBV2; clone size: .; J gene: TRBJ2-3; CDR3 DNA: TGTGCCAGCGGCTCCCCTAGCACAGATACGCAGTATTTT; CDR3 protein: CASGSPSTDTQYF
D gene: .; V gene: TRBV6-1; clone size: once; J gene: TRBJ2-3; CDR3 DNA: TGTGCCAGCAGTGAGGACGGAGGGAACACAGATACGCAGTATTTT; CDR3 protein: CASSEDGGNTDTQYF
D gene: TRBD1; V gene: TRBV6-4; clone size: few; J gene: TRBJ2-6; CDR3 DNA: TGTGCCAGCAGTCAGGGGGCTTCTGGGGCCAACGTCCTGACTTTC; CDR3 protein: CASSQGASGANVLTF
D gene: TRBD1; V gene: TRBV5-1; clone size: .; J gene: TRBJ2-3; CDR3 DNA: TGCGCCAGCAGCCCCGGACAGGGCGCTACGCAGTATTTT; CDR3 protein: CASSPGQGATQYF
D gene: .; V gene: TRBV5-1; clone size: .; J gene: TRBJ1-1; CDR3 DNA: TGCGCCAGCACCCCCGCGGCGGGATTGAACACTGAAGCTTTCTTT; CDR3 protein: CASTPAAGLNTEAFF
D gene: .; V gene: TRBV28; clone size: .; J gene: TRBJ1-6; CDR3 DNA: TGTGCCAGCAATTCCCCTGGAGGAAATTCACCCCTCCACTTT; CDR3 protein: CASNSPGGNSPLHF
D gene: .; V gene: TRBV3-1/TRBV3-2; clone size: .; J gene: TRBJ2-2; CDR3 DNA: TGTGCCAGCAGTGGGTGCACCGGGGAGCTGTTTTTT; CDR3 protein: CASSGCTGELFF
D gene: .; V gene: TRBV7-9; clone size: few; J gene: TRBJ2-5; CDR3 DNA: TGTGCCAGCAGCTTACATGGGGGGATACTACAAGAGACCCAGTACTTC; CDR3 protein: CASSLHGGILQETQYF
D gene: .; V gene: TRBV3-1/TRBV3-2; clone size: .; J gene: TRBJ1-5; CDR3 DNA: TGTGCCAGCAGCCGTGTCCCCGGACAGCCCCAGCATTTT; CDR3 protein: CASSRVPGQPQHF
D gene: TRBD1; V gene: TRBV20-1; clone size: .; J gene: TRBJ1-6; CDR3 DNA: TGCAGCGTTCAGGGGGACTCACCCCTCCACTTT; CDR3 protein: CSVQGDSPLHF
D gene: .; V gene: TRBV5-4; clone size: .; J gene: TRBJ1-6; CDR3 DNA: TGTGCCAGCAGCTTGACGGGGGCGCACTCCCTCCACTTT; CDR3 protein: CASSLTGAHSLHF
D gene: TRBD1; V gene: TRBV2; clone size: .; J gene: TRBJ2-7; CDR3 DNA: TGTGCCAGCAGAAATGGACAGGGGACCTACGAGCAGTACTTC; CDR3 protein: CASRNGQGTYEQYF
D gene: .; V gene: TRBV18; clone size: .; J gene: TRBJ1-3; CDR3 DNA: TGTGCCAGCTCACCACGTGTAGTTGGCGGTGCTGGAAACACCATATATTTT; CDR3 protein: CASSPRVVGGAGNTIYF
D gene: .; V gene: TRBV5-1; clone size: .; J gene: TRBJ1-1; CDR3 DNA: TGCGCCAGCAGCCCAGGGACGGCGAACACTGAAGCTTTCTTT; CDR3 protein: CASSPGTANTEAFF
D gene: TRBD1; V gene: TRBV5-4; clone size: .; J gene: TRBJ1-1; CDR3 DNA: TGTGCCAGCAGACACCAGACAGGGGAAACTGAAGCTTTCTTT; CDR3 protein: CASRHQTGETEAFF
D gene: .; V gene: TRBV9; clone size: .; J gene: TRBJ2-3; CDR3 DNA: TGTGCCAGCAGCCCTCCGGCAGGGGAAGCCCGCACAGATACGCAGTATTTT; CDR3 protein: CASSPPAGEARTDTQYF
D gene: TRBD1; V gene: TRBV9; clone size: .; J gene: TRBJ1-1; CDR3 DNA: TGTGCCAGCAGCGCCACAGGGGGAAACACTGAAGCTTTCTTT; CDR3 protein: CASSATGGNTEAFF
D gene: TRBD2; V gene: TRBV5-6; clone size: .; J gene: TRBJ2-5; CDR3 DNA: TGTGCCAGCACCGCTATAGGACTAGCGGGAGTGCGGAAAGAGACCCAGTACTTC; CDR3 protein: CASTAIGLAGVRKETQYF
D gene: TRBD1; V gene: TRBV3-1/TRBV3-2; clone size: .; J gene: TRBJ1-2; CDR3 DNA: TGTGCCAGCAGCCCTCGTCCGACAGGGGGCTATGGCTACACCTTC; CDR3 protein: CASSPRPTGGYGYTF
D gene: TRBD2; V gene: TRBV10-1; clone size: .; J gene: TRBJ2-1; CDR3 DNA: TGCGCCAGCAGTGAGTCTAAGATGGCTAGCGGGCCCATCTACAATGAGCAGTTCTTC; CDR3 protein: CASSESKMASGPIYNEQFF
D gene: .; V gene: TRBV6-5; clone size: .; J gene: TRBJ1-1; CDR3 DNA: TGTGCCAGCACCCGACAGAGGAGTGTTGCTGAAGCTTTCTTT; CDR3 protein: CASTRQRSVAEAFF
D gene: .; V gene: TRBV10-3; clone size: .; J gene: TRBJ2-2; CDR3 DNA: TGTGCCATCAGTGTTACACAACCTCATAACACCGGGGAGCTGTTTTTT; CDR3 protein: CAISVTQPHNTGELFF
D gene: .; V gene: TRBV6-1; clone size: .; J gene: TRBJ2-1; CDR3 DNA: TGTGCCAGCAGTGAACCGGGACTGCAAGTGATCTCCTACAATGAGCAGTTCTTC; CDR3 protein: CASSEPGLQVISYNEQFF